One and the same sample provided the 22 T cell receptor beta chains below, sequenced in a study of CD8 T cells in ankylosing spondylitis. Their cognate antigens are unknown. MiXCR, run by TCRdb on the 5' RACE reads, gives a single entry per CDR3 protein. The data hold about 750,000 distinct CDR3 sequences, with around 17% observed a single time. Findings and limits, study-wide: Ankylosing spondylitis blood seemed to carry a telltale TCR beta motif made of several highly homologous variants.

The material sequenced was blood, either unsorted or a sorted T cell fraction (not recorded which). The receptors come from a male donor with ankylosing spondylitis.

The chain links TRBV3-1 to TRBJ2-5, with no clear D. In germline, CDR1 is LGHDT, CDR2 YNNKEL (reference sequence). Trimming left V 4 bases short and J 3 bases short, with 12 bases between. The CDR3 is made up of 14 amino acids. Here the CDR3 DNA reads TGTGCCAGCAGCCGAGTCCGCGGCAAAGAGACCCAGTACTTC. It encodes CASSRVRGKETQYF.

The table lists this clonotype with a few counts. The rearrangement joins TRBV4-2 to TRBJ1-2, with D hard to call. Between the trimmed V and J ends, which lost 1 base and 5 bases, there was a span of 17 bases. Germline CDR1 reads LGHNA; CDR2 reads YNFKEQ. The CDR3 consists of 16 residues. The CDR3 sequence: CASSQVGSVREYGYTF. CDR3 DNA sequence: TGTGCCAGCAGCCAAGTTGGATCCGTTAGGGAATATGGCTACACCTTC.

The chain recombines TRBV4-3 with TRBJ2-7; TRBD1 is a possible D gene (5 bases). CDR1 and CDR2 (germline): LGHNA, YSLEER. The CDR3 spans 15 residues. With 3 bases removed from V and 1 base from J, the gap between germline ends came to 13 bases. The CDR3 loop is CASSQATDLSYEQYF. In nucleotides, the CDR3 is TGCGCCAGCAGCCAGGCGACAGACTTATCCTACGAGCAGTACTTC.

The sample holds one count of this clonotype. Here the CDR3 reads CASSLRDRGFLNEQFF. The CDR3 nucleotides read TGTGCCAGCTCACTAAGGGACAGGGGATTTCTGAATGAGCAGTTCTTC. This sequence joins TRBV18 and TRBJ2-1, with TRBD1 matching over 10 bases. The CDR3 is 16 amino acids. J lost 7 bases, V lost 4 bases, and 10 bases had no gene match. CDR1 KGHSH and CDR2 LQKENI come from the germline V gene.

The rearrangement links TRBV7-9 to TRBJ2-2; D gene uncertain. Trimming pared 5 bases from V and 1 base from J, leaving 14 bases between. There are 16 residues in the CDR3. CDR1 and CDR2 from the germline V gene are SEHNR and FQNEAQ (reference sequence). CDR3 coding DNA: TGTGCCAGCAGCGGCCGGGTCCTACAGAACACCGGGGAGCTGTTTTTT. Residues: CASSGRVLQNTGELFF.

This clonotype came up many times. This chain uses TRBV4-1 with TRBJ2-5, with D possibly matching TRBD2 (6 bases). The length of the CDR3 is 17 residues. With 1 base removed from V and 5 bases from J, the gap between germline ends came to 20 bases. Germline CDR1 MGHRA, CDR2 YSYEKL. CDR3 amino acids: CASSQVTKGGDGETQYF. The CDR3, as DNA: TGCGCCAGCAGCCAAGTCACAAAAGGAGGGGACGGGGAGACCCAGTACTTC.

The chain joins TRBV18 to TRBJ1-5; TRBD1 matches at 9 bases. The CDR3 is made up of 15 amino acids. Germline V lookup: CDR1 KGHSH, CDR2 LQKENI. Losses at the gene ends were 0 bases for V and 6 bases for J; bases not matched to a gene: 3. The CDR3 coding sequence is TGTGCCAGCTCACCACCGGGGACAGGGATTCAGCCCCAGCATTTT. It encodes CASSPPGTGIQPQHF.

The chain couples TRBV2 to TRBJ2-7; tentative D call: TRBD1 (6 bases). V was cut by 7 bases and J by 2 bases, with 15 bases left in between. The length of the CDR3 is 14 residues. Per germline, CDR1 SNHLY and CDR2 FYNNEI. CDR3 nucleotide sequence: TGTGCCAGCAAGTTTGGGGGCCCACCCTACGAGCAGTACTTC. It is translated as CASKFGGPPYEQYF.

The chain employs TRBV11-2 and TRBJ1-2; 9 nucleotides agree with TRBD1. Looked up from germline, CDR1 is SGHAT and CDR2 is FQNNGV. The CDR3 contains 16 residues. The junction had 7 bases not matched to a gene; V was cut back by 0 bases and J by 5 bases. This CDR3 reads CASSLDRWGQGYGYTF. As DNA, the CDR3 is TGTGCCAGCAGCTTAGATCGCTGGGGACAGGGTTATGGCTACACCTTC. Supplemented by reference TRBV11-2 and TRBJ1-2, the full variable domain reads EAGVAQSPRYKIIEKRQSVAFWCNPISGHATLYWYQQILGQGPKLLIQFQNNGVVDDSQLPKDRFSAERLKGVDSTLKIQPAKLEDSAVYLCASSLDRWGQGYGYTFGSGTRLTVV.

This clonotype was observed a few times. The chain employs TRBV5-1 and TRBJ2-2; 8 nucleotides agree with TRBD1. From germline, CDR1 is SGHRS and CDR2 YFSETQ. The CDR3 has 15 residues. The V segment lost 4 bases and the J segment 5 bases; nucleotides outside the gene matches: 7. The CDR3 bases are TGCGCCAGCAGCATGGACAGGGTCAGAACCGGGGAGCTGTTTTTT. Its protein is CASSMDRVRTGELFF.

Written as DNA, the CDR3 is TGTGCCAGCAGTTTCCGCCCGGGGGAGACCCAGTACTTC. Protein sequence: CASSFRPGETQYF. The rearrangement links TRBV12-3 or TRBV12-4 to TRBJ2-5, with D tentatively TRBD2 (5 bases). V lost 3 bases and J lost 5, with 10 bases in between. This CDR3 has 13 residues.

The chain uses TRBV11-2 and TRBJ2-7; D remains ambiguous. CDR1 and CDR2 from the germline V gene are SGHAT and FQNNGV. The CDR3 loop spans 15 amino acids. Between the trimmed V and J ends, which lost 0 bases and 5 bases, there was a span of 14 bases. The CDR3 region is CASSLDGLSLNEQYF. The CDR3 nucleotides read TGTGCCAGCAGCTTAGACGGTTTATCGCTTAACGAGCAGTACTTC.

This clonotype has only a few counts. The chain couples TRBV18 to TRBJ2-7, with TRBD1 matching 9 bases. V gave up 3 bases and J gave up 2 bases; unmatched junction bases: 11. Germline V gene data show CDR1 as KGHSH and CDR2 as LQKENI. The CDR3 loop spans 17 amino acids. CDR3 coding DNA: TGTGCCAGCTCACCCGCCCGACAGGGGGTAGGAACCTACGAGCAGTACTTC. This sequence encodes CASSPARQGVGTYEQYF. Full variable domain (missing parts from reference TRBV18 and TRBJ2-7): NAGVMQNPRHLVRRRGQEARLRCSPMKGHSHVYWYRQLPEEGLKFMVYLQKENIIDESGMPKERFSAEFPKEGPSILRIQQVVRGDSAAYFCASSPARQGVGTYEQYFGPGTRLTVT.

This chain joins TRBV4-1 and TRBJ1-1; the D gene is possibly TRBD1 (6 bases). The CDR3 is made up of 15 amino acids. The V and J ends lost 5 bases and 1 base respectively, with 14 bases between them. CDR1 and CDR2 from the germline V gene are MGHRA and YSYEKL. The CDR3: CASSASQQGNTEAFF. The CDR3 nucleotides read TGCGCCAGCAGCGCCTCCCAACAGGGGAACACTGAAGCTTTCTTT.

The V gene is TRBV20-1, the J gene TRBJ2-3; tentatively, D is TRBD2 (5 bases). From germline, CDR1 is DFQATT and CDR2 SNEGSKA (reference sequence). Trimming took 6 bases from V and 1 from J, leaving 17 bases between them. This CDR3 has 15 residues. CDR3 amino acids: CSAPPLSAGTDTQYF. The DNA of the CDR3 is TGCAGTGCCCCTCCTCTATCAGCGGGCACAGATACGCAGTATTTT.

This clonotype came up a few times. This chain links TRBV28 with TRBJ2-2, with 9 bases matching TRBD1. The CDR3 extends over 18 amino acids. The germline V gene encodes CDR1 MDHEN and CDR2 SYDVKM. Losses at the gene ends were 4 bases for V and 6 bases for J; bases not matched to a gene: 15. The CDR3 DNA sequence: TGTGCCAGCAGTTCAACCTGGACAGGGGCCCAAGAGGCCGGGGAGCTGTTTTTT. Translation gives CASSSTWTGAQEAGELFF.

This clonotype was counted between two and nine times. The chain recombines TRBV20-1 with TRBJ2-1; 10 nucleotides align to TRBD2. CDR1 and CDR2 (germline): DFQATT, SNEGSKA (reference sequence). CDR3 length: 20 amino acids. J lost 1 base, V lost 0 bases, and 15 bases had no gene match. The CDR3 nucleotides are TGCAGTGCTAGAGATAGGCTAGCGGGAGTTTCTCCTGAATCCTACAATGAGCAGTTCTTC. Its protein is CSARDRLAGVSPESYNEQFF.

V is TRBV9 and J is TRBJ1-1, with D maybe TRBD1 (5 bases). The CDR3 extends over 16 amino acids. CDR1 is SGDLS and CDR2 is YYNGEE in the germline V gene. The germline V and J ends were trimmed by 2 bases and 3 bases, with 17 bases remaining between them. This chain's CDR3 is CASSVWDGRYDTEAFF. The CDR3 region has the DNA TGTGCCAGCAGCGTTTGGGACGGCCGATACGACACTGAAGCTTTCTTT. The full variable domain, with the rest looked up from reference TRBV9 and TRBJ1-1, is DSGVTQTPKHLITATGQRVTLRCSPRSGDLSVYWYQQSLDQGLQFLIQYYNGEERAKGNILERFSAQQFPDLHSELNLSSLELGDSALYFCASSVWDGRYDTEAFFGQGTRLTVV.

The CDR3 coding sequence is TGTGCCAGCAGCTTAGAAGGTGGTGGAGGCCAAGAGACCCAGTACTTC. Residues: CASSLEGGGGQETQYF. The V and J genes are TRBV11-2 and TRBJ2-5; D may be TRBD2 (5 bases). Germline CDR1 is SGHAT and CDR2 is FQNNGV. Trimming left V 0 bases short and J 1 base short, with 12 bases between. This CDR3 is built from 16 residues. The full variable domain, completed using reference TRBV11-2 and TRBJ2-5, is EAGVAQSPRYKIIEKRQSVAFWCNPISGHATLYWYQQILGQGPKLLIQFQNNGVVDDSQLPKDRFSAERLKGVDSTLKIQPAKLEDSAVYLCASSLEGGGGQETQYFGPGTRLLVL.

This clonotype was counted many times. The chain has TRBV7-2 and TRBJ2-7, with unresolved D. Germline-derived CDR1 and CDR2 are SGHTA and FQGNSA. CDR3 length equals 15 residues. V was shortened by 0 bases and J by 3 bases, with 12 bases between the two germline ends. CDR3 DNA: TGTGCCAGCAGCTTAGCGTACGGACCGGACTACGAGCAGTACTTC. Translation gives CASSLAYGPDYEQYF.

V is TRBV3-1 and J is TRBJ1-5, with no clear D. The V end lost 1 base, the J end lost 6 bases, and 10 bases lay between the germline ends. The germline V gene has CDR1 LGHDT and CDR2 YNNKEL (reference sequence). The CDR3 totals 14 residues. CDR3 residues: CASSQGGNSQPQHF. CDR3 DNA: TGTGCCAGCAGCCAAGGAGGTAACAGTCAGCCCCAGCATTTT.

This clonotype came up many times. The genes are TRBV9 and TRBJ2-2; possible D gene TRBD1, 6 bases. The CDR3 has 15 residues. The V end was cut by 4 bases, the J end by 1 base, with 11 bases between. Germline V CDR1 and CDR2: SGDLS, YYNGEE. The CDR3 sequence is CASSFRGENTGELFF. CDR3 bases: TGTGCCAGCAGCTTCAGGGGCGAGAACACCGGGGAGCTGTTTTTT.